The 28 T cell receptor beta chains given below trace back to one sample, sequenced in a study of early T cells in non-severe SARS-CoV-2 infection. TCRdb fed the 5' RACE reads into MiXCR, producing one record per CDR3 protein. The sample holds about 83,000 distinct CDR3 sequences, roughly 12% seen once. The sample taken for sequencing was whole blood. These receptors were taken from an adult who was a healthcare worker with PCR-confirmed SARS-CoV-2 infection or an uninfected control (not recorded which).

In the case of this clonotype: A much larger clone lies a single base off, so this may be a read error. The CDR3 DNA sequence: TGTGCCGGCAGTTCCATACTTTCTCGGACAGACAATGAGCAGTTCTTC. As protein: CAGSSILSRTDNEQFF. The chain links TRBV6-2 or TRBV6-3 to TRBJ2-1; TRBD1 might be the D (6 bases). CDR1 is MNHEY and CDR2 is SVGEGT in the germline V gene. The CDR3 extends over 16 amino acids.

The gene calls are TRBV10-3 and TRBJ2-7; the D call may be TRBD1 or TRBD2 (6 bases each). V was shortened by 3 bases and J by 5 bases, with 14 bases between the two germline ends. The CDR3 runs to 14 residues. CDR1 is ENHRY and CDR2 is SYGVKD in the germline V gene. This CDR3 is CAISERGDIDEQYF. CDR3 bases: TGTGCCATCAGTGAAAGGGGGGATATCGACGAGCAGTACTTC.

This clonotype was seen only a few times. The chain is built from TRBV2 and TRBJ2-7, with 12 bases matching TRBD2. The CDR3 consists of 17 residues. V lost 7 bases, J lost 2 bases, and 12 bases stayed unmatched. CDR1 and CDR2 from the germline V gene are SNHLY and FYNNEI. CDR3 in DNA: TGTGCCAGCACCCGAGACCCGCTAGCGGGAGGGCCCTACGAGCAGTACTTC. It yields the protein CASTRDPLAGGPYEQYF. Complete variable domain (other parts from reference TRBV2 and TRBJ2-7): EPEVTQTPSHQVTQMGQEVILRCVPISNHLYFYWYRQILGQKVEFLVSFYNNEISEKSEIFDDQFSVERPDGSNFTLKIRSTKLEDSAMYFCASTRDPLAGGPYEQYFGPGTRLTVT.

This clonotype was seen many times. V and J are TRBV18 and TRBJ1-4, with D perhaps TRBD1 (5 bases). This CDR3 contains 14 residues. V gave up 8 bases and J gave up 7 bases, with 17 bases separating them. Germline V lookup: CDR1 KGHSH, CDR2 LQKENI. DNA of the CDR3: TGTGCCAGCCGCAGGGAGTTGGTTACTGAAAAACTGTTTTTT. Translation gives CASRRELVTEKLFF. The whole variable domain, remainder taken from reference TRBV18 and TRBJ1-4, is NAGVMQNPRHLVRRRGQEARLRCSPMKGHSHVYWYRQLPEEGLKFMVYLQKENIIDESGMPKERFSAEFPKEGPSILRIQQVVRGDSAAYFCASRRELVTEKLFFGSGTQLSVL.

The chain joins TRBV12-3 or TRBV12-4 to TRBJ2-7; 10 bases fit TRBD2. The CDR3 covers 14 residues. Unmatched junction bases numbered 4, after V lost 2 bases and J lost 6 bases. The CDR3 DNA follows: TGTGCCAGCAGTTTATGGCTAGCGGGAGTCGAGCAGTACTTC. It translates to CASSLWLAGVEQYF.

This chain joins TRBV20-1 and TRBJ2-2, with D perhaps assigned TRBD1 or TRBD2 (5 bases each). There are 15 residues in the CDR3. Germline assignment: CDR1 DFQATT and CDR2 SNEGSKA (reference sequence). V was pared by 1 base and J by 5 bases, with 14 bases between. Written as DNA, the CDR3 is TGCAGTGCTAGAGGGACCGGGACGGTGACCGGGGAGCTGTTTTTT. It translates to CSARGTGTVTGELFF.

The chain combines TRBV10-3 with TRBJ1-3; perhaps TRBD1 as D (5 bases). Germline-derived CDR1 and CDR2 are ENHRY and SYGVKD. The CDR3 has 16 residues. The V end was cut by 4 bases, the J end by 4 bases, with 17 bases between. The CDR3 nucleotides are TGTGCCATCAGTGGTGGGACTCCCCCGAAAGGAAACACCATATATTTT. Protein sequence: CAISGGTPPKGNTIYF.

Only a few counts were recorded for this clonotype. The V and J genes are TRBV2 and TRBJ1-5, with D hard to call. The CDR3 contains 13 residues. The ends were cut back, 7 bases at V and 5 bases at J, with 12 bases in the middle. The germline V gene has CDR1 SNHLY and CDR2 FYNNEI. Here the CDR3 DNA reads TGTGCCAGCAATACGGGGTCCTATCAGCCCCAGCATTTT. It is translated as CASNTGSYQPQHF.

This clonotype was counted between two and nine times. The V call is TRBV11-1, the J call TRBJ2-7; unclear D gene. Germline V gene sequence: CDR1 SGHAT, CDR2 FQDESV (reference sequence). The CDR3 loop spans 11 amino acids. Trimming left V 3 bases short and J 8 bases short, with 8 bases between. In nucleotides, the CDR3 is TGTGCCAGCAGCTTGTCCTTGCAGCAGTACTTC. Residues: CASSLSLQQYF. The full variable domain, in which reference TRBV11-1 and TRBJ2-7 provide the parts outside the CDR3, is EAEVAQSPRYKITEKSQAVAFWCDPISGHATLYWYRQILGQGPELLVQFQDESVVDDSQLPKDRFSAERLKGVDSTLKIQPAELGDSAMYLCASSLSLQQYFGPGTRLTVT.

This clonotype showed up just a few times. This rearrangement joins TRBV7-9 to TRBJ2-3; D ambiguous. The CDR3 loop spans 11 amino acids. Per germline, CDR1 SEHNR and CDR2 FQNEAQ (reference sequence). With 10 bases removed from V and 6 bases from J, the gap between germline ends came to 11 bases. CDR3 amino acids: CATIAGDTQYF. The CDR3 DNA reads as TGTGCCACAATTGCCGGCGATACGCAGTATTTT.

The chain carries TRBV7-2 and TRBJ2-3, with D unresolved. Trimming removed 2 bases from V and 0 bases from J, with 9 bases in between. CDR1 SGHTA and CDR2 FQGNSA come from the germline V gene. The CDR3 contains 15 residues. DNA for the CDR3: TGTGCCAGCAGCTTACAACCCACCAGCACAGATACGCAGTATTTT. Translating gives CASSLQPTSTDTQYF.

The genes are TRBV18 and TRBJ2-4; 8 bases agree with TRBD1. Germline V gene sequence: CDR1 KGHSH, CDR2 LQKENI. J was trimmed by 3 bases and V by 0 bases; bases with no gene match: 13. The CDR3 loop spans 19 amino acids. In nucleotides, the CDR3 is TGTGCCAGCTCACCACCGAGCTCCAGGGGGCGCATGGGCAAAAACATTCAGTACTTC. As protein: CASSPPSSRGRMGKNIQYF.

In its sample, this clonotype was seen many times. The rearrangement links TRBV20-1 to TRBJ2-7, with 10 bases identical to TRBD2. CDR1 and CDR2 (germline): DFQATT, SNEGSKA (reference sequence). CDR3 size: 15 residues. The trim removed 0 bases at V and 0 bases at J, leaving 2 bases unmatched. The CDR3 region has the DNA TGCAGTGCTAGAGAGGCTAGCGGGAGCTCCTACGAGCAGTACTTC. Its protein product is CSAREASGSSYEQYF.

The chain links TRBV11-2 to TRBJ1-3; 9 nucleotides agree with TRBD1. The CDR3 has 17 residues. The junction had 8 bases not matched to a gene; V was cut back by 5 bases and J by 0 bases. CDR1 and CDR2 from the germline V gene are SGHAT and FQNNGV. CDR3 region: CASSLGTGPSSGNTIYF. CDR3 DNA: TGTGCCAGCAGCCTCGGGACAGGGCCGAGCTCTGGAAACACCATATATTTT. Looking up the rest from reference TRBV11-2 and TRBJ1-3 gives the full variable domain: EAGVAQSPRYKIIEKRQSVAFWCNPISGHATLYWYQQILGQGPKLLIQFQNNGVVDDSQLPKDRFSAERLKGVDSTLKIQPAKLEDSAVYLCASSLGTGPSSGNTIYFGEGSWLTVV.

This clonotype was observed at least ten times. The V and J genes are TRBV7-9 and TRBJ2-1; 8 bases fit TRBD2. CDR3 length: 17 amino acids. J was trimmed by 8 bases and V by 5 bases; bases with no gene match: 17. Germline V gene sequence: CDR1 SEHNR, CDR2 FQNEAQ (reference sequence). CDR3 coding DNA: TGTGCCAGCAGCGTATTCCCGGGACTAGGCCCTAGTGATGAGCAGTTCTTC. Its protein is CASSVFPGLGPSDEQFF.

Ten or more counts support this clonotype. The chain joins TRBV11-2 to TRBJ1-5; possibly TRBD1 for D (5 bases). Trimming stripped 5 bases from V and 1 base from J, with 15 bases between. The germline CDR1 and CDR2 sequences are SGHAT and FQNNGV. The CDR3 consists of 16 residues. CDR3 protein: CASSRGGGESNQPQHF. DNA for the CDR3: TGTGCCAGCAGCCGGGGCGGGGGAGAGAGCAATCAGCCCCAGCATTTT.

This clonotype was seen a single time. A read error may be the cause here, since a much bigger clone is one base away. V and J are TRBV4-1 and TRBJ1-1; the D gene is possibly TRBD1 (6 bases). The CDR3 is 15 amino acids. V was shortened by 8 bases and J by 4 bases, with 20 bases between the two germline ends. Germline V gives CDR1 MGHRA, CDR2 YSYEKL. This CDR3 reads CASGQKGGLITEAFF. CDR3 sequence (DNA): TGCGCCAGCGGTCAGAAAGGGGGTTTGATCACTGAAGCTTTCTTT.

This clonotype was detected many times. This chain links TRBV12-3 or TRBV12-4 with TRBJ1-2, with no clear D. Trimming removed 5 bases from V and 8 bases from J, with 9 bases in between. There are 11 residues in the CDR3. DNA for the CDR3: TGTGCCAGCAGTCGAGGAAGGGGCTACACCTTC. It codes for CASSRGRGYTF.

The CDR3 nucleotides are TGTGCCACCTCCAGAAAAACAGATAGCAATCAGCCCCAGCATTTT. Its protein is CATSRKTDSNQPQHF. This chain links TRBV19 with TRBJ1-5; D is uncertain. V lost 10 bases, J lost 0 bases, and 16 bases lay in between. Looked up from germline, CDR1 is LNHDA and CDR2 is SQIVND (reference sequence). The CDR3 consists of 15 residues.

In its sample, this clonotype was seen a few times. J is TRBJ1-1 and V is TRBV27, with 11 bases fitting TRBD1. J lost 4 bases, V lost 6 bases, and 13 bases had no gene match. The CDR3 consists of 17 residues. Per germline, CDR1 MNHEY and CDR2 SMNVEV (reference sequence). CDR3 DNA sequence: TGTGCCAGCAGCTCCTACATGGACAGGGGGCGATCCACTGAAGCTTTCTTT. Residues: CASSSYMDRGRSTEAFF.

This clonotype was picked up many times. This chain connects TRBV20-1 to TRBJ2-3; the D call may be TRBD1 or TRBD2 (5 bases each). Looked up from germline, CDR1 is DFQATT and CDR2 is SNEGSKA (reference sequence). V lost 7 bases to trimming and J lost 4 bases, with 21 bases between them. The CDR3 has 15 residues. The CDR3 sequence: CSGIVSGASSDTQYF. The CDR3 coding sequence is TGCAGTGGAATTGTCTCCGGGGCGAGTTCAGATACGCAGTATTTT.

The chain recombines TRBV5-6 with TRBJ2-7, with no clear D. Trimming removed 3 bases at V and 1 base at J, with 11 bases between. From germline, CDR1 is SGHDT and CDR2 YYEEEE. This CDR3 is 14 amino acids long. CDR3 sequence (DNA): TGTGCCAGCAGCTGGACGGGCGTATCCTACGAGCAGTACTTC. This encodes CASSWTGVSYEQYF.

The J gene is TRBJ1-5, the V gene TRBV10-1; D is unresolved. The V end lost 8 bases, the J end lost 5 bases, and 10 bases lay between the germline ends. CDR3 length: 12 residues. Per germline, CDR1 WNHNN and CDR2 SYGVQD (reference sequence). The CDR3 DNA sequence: TGCGCCAGCCCGAAGGCTTATCAGCCCCAGCATTTT. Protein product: CASPKAYQPQHF.

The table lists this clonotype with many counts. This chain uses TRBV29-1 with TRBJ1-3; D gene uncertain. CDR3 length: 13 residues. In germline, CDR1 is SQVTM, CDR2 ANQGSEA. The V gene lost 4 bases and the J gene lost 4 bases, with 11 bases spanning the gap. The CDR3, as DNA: TGCAGCGTTGCCAAGGCCGAAGGAAACACCATATATTTT. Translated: CSVAKAEGNTIYF.

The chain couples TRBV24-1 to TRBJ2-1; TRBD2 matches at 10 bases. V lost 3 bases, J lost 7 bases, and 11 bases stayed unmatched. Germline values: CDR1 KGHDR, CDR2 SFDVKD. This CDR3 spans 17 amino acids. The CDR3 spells CATSDARTSGGGNEQFF. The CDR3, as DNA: TGTGCCACCAGTGATGCGAGGACTAGCGGTGGGGGAAATGAGCAGTTCTTC.

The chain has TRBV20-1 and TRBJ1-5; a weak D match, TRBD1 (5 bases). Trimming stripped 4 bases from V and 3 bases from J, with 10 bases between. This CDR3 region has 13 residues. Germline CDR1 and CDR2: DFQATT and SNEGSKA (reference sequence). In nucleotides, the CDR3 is TGCAGTGCTAACGGGGCCAACAATCAGCCCCAGCATTTT. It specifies CSANGANNQPQHF.

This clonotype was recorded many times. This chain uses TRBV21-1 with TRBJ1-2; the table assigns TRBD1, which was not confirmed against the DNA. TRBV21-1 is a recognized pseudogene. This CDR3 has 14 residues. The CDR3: CASSSRDSNYGYTF. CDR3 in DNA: TGTGCCAGCAGCTCCCGGGACAGTAACTATGGCTACACCTTC.

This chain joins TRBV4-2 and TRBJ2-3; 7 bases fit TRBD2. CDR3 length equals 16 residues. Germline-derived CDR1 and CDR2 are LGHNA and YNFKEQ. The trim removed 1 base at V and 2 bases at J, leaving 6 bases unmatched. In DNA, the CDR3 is TGTGCCAGCAGCCAAGGAGGAGCGGGACCCACAGATACGCAGTATTTT. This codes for CASSQGGAGPTDTQYF.